The source of this TCR beta chain is a study of cytomegalovirus exposure and HLA in healthy donors. Broader study findings: The study carried out a later analysis of TCR beta sequences. It associated 15,000 to 20,000 of them with specific HLA alleles at a false discovery rate of 0.05.

Though nominally healthy at sampling, donors likely had unrecorded immune exposures. Germline V lookup: CDR1 GTSNPN, CDR2 SVGIG (reference sequence). The CDR3 spans 11 residues. Trimming took 5 bases from V and 4 from J, leaving 9 bases between them. PCR involved 60 Vbeta and 13 Jbeta primers. Some clones are missing from TCRdb's copy, which holds only in-frame ones; the method was immunoSEQ multiplex PCR. The profile shows about 130,000 clones, around 78% of them singletons. As to this clone: Antigen: not known.

The clonotype comes from a woman between 40 and 50 years old in good health and CMV-seronegative. This chain links TRBV30 with TRBJ2-7, with a possible D match to TRBD1 (6 bases). The sequencing sample was made of PBMCs. The CDR3 sequence is CAWGTSYEQYF. The DNA of the CDR3 is TGTGCCTGGGGGACATCATACGAGCAGTACTTC.